The rows below give T cell receptor beta chains drawn from one sample of a study of cytomegalovirus exposure and HLA in healthy donors. TCRdb's copy holds only in-frame clones and misses some; the assay was immunoSEQ multiplex PCR. The sample includes fewer than 150,000 clones, approximately 72% of them seen just once. The specimen was PBMCs. Receptors were obtained from a man in his 60s in good health and CMV-seropositive. Both conserved end residues are part of each CDR3. A D gene is named only where the DNA matches it firmly. Clone size is stated in some rows and not others, as once, few, many or a class when expanded.

v_call	d_call	clone_size	j_call	cdr3_nt	cdr3_aa
TRBV6-1	NA	NA	TRBJ2-2	TGTGCCAGCCGCGGGGTCCAGGGCGGCACCGGGGAGCTGTTTTTT	CASRGVQGGTGELFF
TRBV5-5	TRBD1	once	TRBJ2-5	TGTGCCAGCAGCTATCTACAGGGGGCAGGGGAGACCCAGTACTTC	CASSYLQGAGETQYF
TRBV27	TRBD2	NA	TRBJ2-7	TGTGCCAACCCACCGACCAAACGGCGGGAGTGGACCTACGAGCAGTACTTC	CANPPTKRREWTYEQYF
TRBV27	TRBD2	NA	TRBJ2-7	TGTGCCAGCACCGGGACTAGCTCCTACGAGCAGTACTTC	CASTGTSSYEQYF
TRBV2	NA	NA	TRBJ2-5	TGTGCCAGCAGTGAAGCACCAGGAATACCCGATCAAGAGACCCAGTACTTC	CASSEAPGIPDQETQYF
TRBV11-3	TRBD2	NA	TRBJ2-1	TGTGCCAGCAGCTTAGATCCCGCGGGGGGGCAGAATGAGCAGTTCTTC	CASSLDPAGGQNEQFF
TRBV2	TRBD1	NA	TRBJ1-2	TGTGCCAGCATTCGGCCCGGGACAGGGAATGGCTACACCTTC	CASIRPGTGNGYTF
TRBV11-2	NA	NA	TRBJ1-1	TGTGCCAGCAGCTTAGATCGTGTTGAAGCTTTCTTT	CASSLDRVEAFF
TRBV5-5	NA	NA	TRBJ1-2	TGTGCCAGCAGCTTTGGACAGCTACGGCTCGATGGCTACACCTTC	CASSFGQLRLDGYTF
TRBV19	NA	few	TRBJ1-4	TGTGCCAGTACCCTCCTCGCAGGGGCTAATGAAAAACTGTTTTTT	CASTLLAGANEKLFF
TRBV11-2	TRBD2	NA	TRBJ2-2	TGTGCCAGCAGCCCCCAGCCGCAGATAGCGGGGGCCACCGGGGAGCTGTTTTTT	CASSPQPQIAGATGELFF
TRBV7-9	NA	NA	TRBJ2-1	TGTGCCAGCAGCCCATACAATGAGCAGTTCTTC	CASSPYNEQFF
TRBV18	NA	NA	TRBJ2-5	TGTGCCAGCTCACTCGGACAGATCCAAGAGACCCAGTACTTC	CASSLGQIQETQYF
TRBV6-6	NA	NA	TRBJ2-6	TGTGCCAGCAGCCCAAAGGCCAGGGCCGGGGCCAACGTCCTGACTTTC	CASSPKARAGANVLTF
TRBV10-3	NA	NA	TRBJ1-1	TGTGCCAGCAGCCAACAGGGTGGCTTGAACACTGAAGCTTTCTTT	CASSQQGGLNTEAFF
TRBV7-8	NA	NA	TRBJ1-1	TGTGCCAGCAGCCCCCAGGACAGAAATATACAAGCTTTCTTT	CASSPQDRNIQAFF
TRBV4-1	NA	NA	TRBJ1-1	TGCGCCAGCAGCCTAAACAGGGTAGGGATGAACACTGAAGCTTTCTTT	CASSLNRVGMNTEAFF
TRBV5-1	TRBD2	NA	TRBJ2-7	TGCGCCAGCAGCTGGGGGGGGGAAGGGTTGGCCTACGAGCAGTACTTC	CASSWGGEGLAYEQYF
TRBV7-9	TRBD1	NA	TRBJ1-5	TGTGCCAGCAGCCGAGGGACAGGGGTCAATCAGCCCCAGCATTTT	CASSRGTGVNQPQHF
TRBV20-1	NA	NA	TRBJ1-1	TGCAGTGCTAGGGTCGGGGCTGAAGCTTTCTTT	CSARVGAEAFF
TRBV9	NA	NA	TRBJ2-2	TGTGCCAGCAGTGCACAGGGTTGGGCCGGGGAGCTGTTTTTT	CASSAQGWAGELFF
TRBV15	NA	few	TRBJ2-2	TGTGCCACCAGCAGAGATGCGAGCACCGGGGAGCTGTTTTTT	CATSRDASTGELFF
TRBV19	NA	once	TRBJ1-4	TGTGCCAGTAGTATAGGAGCAGGGGCGAATGAAAAACTGTTTTTT	CASSIGAGANEKLFF
TRBV29-1	NA	NA	TRBJ1-5	TGCAGCGTTGGCGGGGGGAATCTGGATCAGCCCCAGCATTTT	CSVGGGNLDQPQHF
TRBV19	TRBD1	NA	TRBJ1-1	TGTGCCAGTAGGGACAGGGGTGGCATGAACACTGAAGCTTTCTTT	CASRDRGGMNTEAFF
TRBV27	NA	few	TRBJ1-1	TGTGCCACCCGCCCGGGCGGAGGGAACACTGAAGCTTTCTTT	CATRPGGGNTEAFF
TRBV5-4	TRBD2	NA	TRBJ2-5	TGTGCCAGCAGTCCCGGGACTAGCGGGCAAGAGACCCAGTACTTC	CASSPGTSGQETQYF
TRBV5-1	TRBD1	NA	TRBJ2-1	TGCGCCAGCAGCGAAGGGACAGGGGGGAATGAGCAGTTCTTC	CASSEGTGGNEQFF
TRBV18	NA	NA	TRBJ1-6	TGTGCCAGCTCCGAAACCACAGGGAGTAATTCACCCCTCCACTTT	CASSETTGSNSPLHF
TRBV7-9	NA	NA	TRBJ2-5	TGTGCCAGCAGCTCTCTACAGTATGGGTTCCGAGAGACCCAGTACTTC	CASSSLQYGFRETQYF
TRBV5-1	NA	NA	TRBJ2-5	TGCGCCAGCAGCTTACCTGACAAGGCCCAGACCCAGTACTTC	CASSLPDKAQTQYF
TRBV5-1	TRBD2	NA	TRBJ2-3	TGCGCCAGCAGCTTGCCAGGGACTAGCGGGGGGGCGACCACAGATACGCAGTATTTT	CASSLPGTSGGATTDTQYF
TRBV5-4	TRBD2	NA	TRBJ2-3	TGTGCCAGCAAGGCTGGTACTAGCGGGGGGGCGATAGATACGCAGTATTTT	CASKAGTSGGAIDTQYF
TRBV27	TRBD2	NA	TRBJ2-2	TGTGCCAGCAGTCCTGCGGGGGGAGCGTACACCGGGGAGCTGTTTTTT	CASSPAGGAYTGELFF
TRBV5-8	NA	NA	TRBJ2-5	TGTGCCAGCAGCCCGTCGGAAGGAGGGCGCCAAGAGACCCAGTACTTC	CASSPSEGGRQETQYF
TRBV28	NA	NA	TRBJ1-3	TGTGCCAGCAGTCCCCCGCCGGGAGGCTCTGGAAACACCATATATTTT	CASSPPPGGSGNTIYF
TRBV9	TRBD1	NA	TRBJ2-3	TGTGCCAGCAGCGGGGGGACAGGGAGCACAGATACGCAGTATTTT	CASSGGTGSTDTQYF
TRBV30	NA	NA	TRBJ2-7	TGTGCCTGGAGTGTATCCCCAGGCCTGGAGCAGTACTTC	CAWSVSPGLEQYF
TRBV19	NA	NA	TRBJ1-5	TGTGCCAGTAGTCCCTTTAATCAGCCCCAGCATTTT	CASSPFNQPQHF
TRBV6-1	NA	few	TRBJ1-5	TGTGCCAGCCGGGTCCTTAGCAATCAGCCCCAGCATTTT	CASRVLSNQPQHF
TRBV7-9	TRBD2	NA	TRBJ2-1	TGTGCCAGCAGCTTTCTAGCGGCCTCGAATGAGCAGTTCTTC	CASSFLAASNEQFF
TRBV9	NA	NA	TRBJ2-7	TGTGCCAGCAGCGTAGGTTTAGGGAGGAAGCCCTACGAGCAGTACTTC	CASSVGLGRKPYEQYF
TRBV7-2	NA	NA	TRBJ1-2	TGTGCCAGCAGCGGCGGGGGGGTAGCTAACTATGGCTACACCTTC	CASSGGGVANYGYTF
TRBV15	NA	NA	TRBJ2-7	TGTGCCACCAGCAGAGATGGAGGATACGAGCAGTACTTC	CATSRDGGYEQYF
TRBV5-5	TRBD1	NA	TRBJ1-4	TGTGCCAGCAGCTTGTACAGGGGGCCGGAGCGGGGTAATGAAAAACTGTTTTTT	CASSLYRGPERGNEKLFF
TRBV5-6	TRBD1	NA	TRBJ2-7	TGTGCCAGCAGCCCCGGGACAGGGGGTTTCTACGAGCAGTACTTC	CASSPGTGGFYEQYF
TRBV5-1	TRBD2	NA	TRBJ2-3	TGCGCCAGCAGGCCAACTAGCGGGAGGCAGACTAGCACAGATACGCAGTATTTT	CASRPTSGRQTSTDTQYF
TRBV28	NA	NA	TRBJ2-1	TGTGCCAGCGCCCACCCCTGGCCAGGGTCTAAACCCAATGAGCAGTTCTTC	CASAHPWPGSKPNEQFF
TRBV6-5	NA	NA	TRBJ1-2	TGTGCCAGCAGGCGAGAAAGGAGCTATGGCTACACCTTC	CASRRERSYGYTF
TRBV2	NA	few	TRBJ1-1	TGTGCCAGCAGTATTTACAGGGTGGGCACTGAAGCTTTCTTT	CASSIYRVGTEAFF
TRBV27	TRBD1	few	TRBJ2-7	TGTGCCAGCAGTTTGTCGGGACAGGTGGGCGAGCAGTACTTC	CASSLSGQVGEQYF
TRBV4-1	TRBD1	NA	TRBJ1-6	TGCGCCAGCAGCCCCGGACAGGGGAATTCACCCCTCCACTTT	CASSPGQGNSPLHF
TRBV5-1	TRBD1	NA	TRBJ2-3	TGCGCCAGCAGCGGATACAGGGGGCCTAGCACAGATACGCAGTATTTT	CASSGYRGPSTDTQYF
TRBV19	NA	few	TRBJ1-6	TGTGCCAGTAGTAGAGGGCCTGATAATTCACCCCTCCACTTT	CASSRGPDNSPLHF
TRBV5-1	TRBD2	NA	TRBJ2-7	TGCGCCAGCAGCTTGACTAGCGGGAGCTACGAGCAGTACTTC	CASSLTSGSYEQYF
TRBV29-1	TRBD1	NA	TRBJ2-7	TGCAGCGTTGAAGGCGCATACCGGGACAGGGAATACGAGCAGTACTTC	CSVEGAYRDREYEQYF
TRBV6-5	TRBD1	NA	TRBJ2-7	TGTGCCAGCAGGAAGGGACAGGGGTACTACGAGCAGTACTTC	CASRKGQGYYEQYF